The 21 T cell receptor beta chains in this list originate from one sample, sequenced in a study of T cells in Graves' hyperthyroidism and ophthalmopathy. TCR beta CDR3 region amplification was performed from RNA transcripts. An initial round of RT-PCR targeting the TCR CDR3 relied on the HTBI primer set. From the multiplex PCR reads, TCRdb called clonotypes with MiXCR, one entry per CDR3 protein. The profile shows under 600,000 distinct CDR3 sequences, 15% to 20% of them singletons. The sample taken for sequencing was blood. The origin of the receptors is a middle-aged woman with Graves' ophthalmopathy.

In this sample, this clonotype turned up many times. At one end the junction does not follow the germline gene, possibly because of a read error. V usage is TRBV18 and J usage is TRBJ1-5; D may be TRBD1 (5 bases). The CDR3 has 13 residues. Germline CDR1 KGHSH, CDR2 LQKENI. Here the CDR3 reads CASSPREGDALDF. The DNA of the CDR3 is TGTGCCAGCTCACCTCGGGAAGGGGACGCCCTGGATTTT.

This clonotype showed up many times. J is TRBJ2-7 and V is TRBV30; no firm D call. CDR3 size: 12 residues. Germline values: CDR1 GTSNPN, CDR2 SVGIG (reference sequence). Between the trimmed V and J ends, which lost 2 bases and 2 bases, there was a span of 7 bases. The CDR3 DNA follows: TGTGCCTGGAGTCCGACCCCCTACGAGCAGTACTTC. Its translation: CAWSPTPYEQYF.

This clonotype was seen ten or more times. The V gene is TRBV2, the J gene TRBJ1-5; the D is unclear. CDR1 and CDR2 from the germline V gene are SNHLY and FYNNEI. With 2 bases removed from V and 5 bases from J, the gap between germline ends came to 10 bases. The CDR3 spans 14 residues. The CDR3 loop reads CASSEMDGYQPQHF. CDR3 DNA sequence: TGTGCCAGCAGTGAAATGGACGGATATCAGCCCCAGCATTTT.

There are a few counts of this clonotype. The chain combines TRBV6-1 with TRBJ1-5; TRBD1 is a possible D gene (5 bases). V lost 5 bases and J lost 1, with 12 bases in between. This CDR3 contains 15 residues. Germline lookup yields CDR1 MNHNS and CDR2 SASEGT. The CDR3 DNA is TGTGCCAGCAGTCGGACAAAAGGGAGCAATCAGCCCCAGCATTTT. Translated, it gives CASSRTKGSNQPQHF.

The rearrangement uses TRBV28 and TRBJ2-4; D remains ambiguous. This CDR3 comprises 14 residues. Germline CDR1 reads MDHEN; CDR2 reads SYDVKM. V dropped 6 bases and J dropped 0 bases, with 9 bases sitting between them. CDR3 DNA: TGTGCCAGCAGGACCCCTGCAGCCAAAAACATTCAGTACTTC. It yields the protein CASRTPAAKNIQYF.

This clonotype has more than one count but fewer than ten. The chain uses TRBV30 and TRBJ2-5; no clear D. The V gene lost 2 bases and the J gene lost 4 bases, with 8 bases spanning the gap. CDR3 length equals 12 residues. Germline values: CDR1 GTSNPN, CDR2 SVGIG (reference sequence). CDR3 region: CAWSKGGETQYF. In DNA form, the CDR3 reads TGTGCCTGGAGTAAGGGTGGAGAGACCCAGTACTTC. Drawing the rest from reference TRBV30 and TRBJ2-5, the complete variable domain is SQTIHQWPATLVQPVGSPLSLECTVEGTSNPNLYWYRQAAGRGLQLLFYSVGIGQISSEVPQNLSASRPQDRQFILSSKKLLLSDSGFYLCAWSKGGETQYFGPGTRLLVL.

This clonotype was counted ten times or more. This chain joins TRBV7-9 and TRBJ2-5; 8 nucleotides line up with TRBD1. The length of the CDR3 is 15 residues. V lost 5 bases and J lost 3; bases outside the gene matches: 8. The germline V gene has CDR1 SEHNR and CDR2 FQNEAQ (reference sequence). The CDR3 bases are TGTGCCAGCAGCCCAGCCCTGGGACAGGAAGAGACCCAGTACTTC. It translates to CASSPALGQEETQYF.

In its sample, this clonotype was seen many times. The V gene is TRBV4-1, the J gene TRBJ2-7, with 14 bases fitting TRBD2. With 1 base clipped from V and 7 bases from J, the junction kept 6 bases outside the gene matches. The CDR3 has 16 residues. In germline, CDR1 is MGHRA, CDR2 YSYEKL. The CDR3 DNA is TGCGCCAGCAGCCAAGTTTCGGGACTAGCGGGAGATGAGCAGTACTTC. Translating it yields CASSQVSGLAGDEQYF.

This clonotype was seen only a few times. The CDR3 DNA sequence: TGTGCCAGCAGCGACCTCCGGACTGCAGATACGCAGTATTTT. The encoded protein is CASSDLRTADTQYF. J is TRBJ2-3 and V is TRBV25-1; D is perhaps TRBD2 (5 bases). The germline gives CDR1 MGHDK, CDR2 SYGVNS. Trimming cost V 6 bases and J 4 bases, with 14 bases left between them. This CDR3 is 14 amino acids long. The full variable domain, in which reference TRBV25-1 and TRBJ2-3 provide the parts outside the CDR3, is EADIYQTPRYLVIGTGKKITLECSQTMGHDKMYWYQQDPGMELHLIHYSYGVNSTEKGDLSSESTVSRIRTEHFPLTLESARPSHTSQYLCASSDLRTADTQYFGPGTRLTVL.

This clonotype was detected ten times or more. The CDR3 protein is CSAGLALAGGQTQYF. In DNA form, the CDR3 reads TGCAGTGCTGGGTTGGCCCTAGCGGGGGGTCAGACCCAGTACTTC. This rearrangement joins TRBV20-1 to TRBJ2-5; 11 bases are a match to TRBD2. Per germline, CDR1 DFQATT and CDR2 SNEGSKA (reference sequence). The CDR3 sequence is 15 residues long. Losses at the gene ends were 5 bases for V and 6 bases for J; bases not matched to a gene: 11.

This clonotype has ten or more counts. The V call is TRBV30, the J call TRBJ1-5; no clear D. Germline CDR1 GTSNPN, CDR2 SVGIG (reference sequence). Trimming removed 0 bases at V and 1 base at J, with 7 bases between. The CDR3 is 14 amino acids. CDR3 protein: CAWSVVGSNQPQHF. The CDR3 DNA reads TGTGCCTGGAGTGTAGTCGGGAGCAATCAGCCCCAGCATTTT.

The sample holds many counts of this clonotype. The chain joins TRBV7-6 to TRBJ2-2, with 9 bases matching TRBD1. Germline CDR1 reads SGHVS; CDR2 reads FNYEAQ. The J segment lost 2 bases and the V segment lost 5 bases, leaving 6 bases of the junction unmatched. There are 16 residues in the CDR3. The CDR3: CASSLGQGLNTGELFF. In DNA form, the CDR3 reads TGTGCCAGCAGCCTGGGACAGGGACTAAACACCGGGGAGCTGTTTTTT.

The chain has TRBV7-9 and TRBJ2-2, with a weak D call TRBD2 (5 bases). The V end was cut by 2 bases, the J end by 5 bases, with 15 bases between. Per germline, CDR1 SEHNR and CDR2 FQNEAQ (reference sequence). The CDR3 is 16 amino acids. CDR3 sequence (DNA): TGTGCCAGCAGCTTACCCGGGCCCCCGGGGACCGGGGAGCTGTTTTTT. This codes for CASSLPGPPGTGELFF.

The J gene is TRBJ1-5, the V gene TRBV20-1, with 7 bases matching TRBD1. Per germline, CDR1 DFQATT and CDR2 SNEGSKA (reference sequence). V trimming: 3 bases; J trimming: 1 base; junction bases outside the gene matches: 6. This CDR3 has 15 residues. The CDR3 nucleotides read TGCAGTGCTAGCGAGGGGGCTGGAAGCAATCAGCCCCAGCATTTT. This translates into CSASEGAGSNQPQHF.

This clonotype was counted a few times. The V gene is TRBV29-1, the J gene TRBJ1-2; 12 nucleotides align to TRBD1. V lost 5 bases, J lost 8 bases, and 6 bases stayed unmatched. The CDR3 runs 13 residues. Germline assignment: CDR1 SQVTM and CDR2 ANQGSEA. The CDR3 loop reads CSVPGQGAEGYTF. CDR3 bases: TGCAGCGTTCCGGGACAGGGGGCAGAAGGCTACACCTTC.

This sequence joins TRBV5-1 and TRBJ1-2; D gene uncertain. CDR3 length: 16 residues. CDR1 is SGHRS, CDR2 YFSETQ, per germline. Trimming removed 0 bases at V and 5 bases at J, with 17 bases between. The CDR3 region is CASSLDVPSTTYGYTF. In nucleotides, the CDR3 is TGCGCCAGCAGCTTGGATGTCCCTTCCACGACTTATGGCTACACCTTC.

This clonotype was observed many times. The chain links TRBV28 to TRBJ2-1; 8 bases agree with TRBD2. Per the germline V gene, CDR1 is MDHEN and CDR2 is SYDVKM. CDR3 size: 16 residues. With 5 bases clipped from V and 6 bases from J, the junction kept 12 bases outside the gene matches. The CDR3, as DNA: TGTGCCAGCAGTATAGCGGGACTCCGGTCAAGCAATGAGCAGTTCTTC. The encoded protein is CASSIAGLRSSNEQFF.

This clonotype occurred a few times. In nucleotides, the CDR3 is TGTGCCAGCAGCCCCTCCGGGCCTCTAACGGGGGAGCTGTTTTTT. It translates to CASSPSGPLTGELFF. The V and J genes are TRBV12-3 or TRBV12-4 and TRBJ2-2; D gene uncertain. The CDR3 extends over 15 amino acids. The V end was cut by 6 bases, the J end by 8 bases, with 19 bases between.

This clonotype has ten or more counts. The CDR3 nucleotides read TGTGCCTGTCGTTTGCCCCCCCGTGTTCCAGGGAGTTTCTATGGCTACACCTTC. It translates to CACRLPPRVPGSFYGYTF. This chain connects TRBV30 to TRBJ1-2; TRBD1 might be the D (5 bases). CDR1 and CDR2 from the germline V gene are GTSNPN and SVGIG (reference sequence). Trimming took 6 bases from V and 4 from J, leaving 30 bases between them. The CDR3 is made up of 18 amino acids.

This clonotype was seen only a few times. The V call is TRBV7-9, the J call TRBJ2-1; 12 nucleotides agree with TRBD2. The germline V gene has CDR1 SEHNR and CDR2 FQNEAQ (reference sequence). The CDR3 sequence is 17 residues long. V lost 5 bases, J lost 5 bases, and 10 bases stayed unmatched. DNA for the CDR3: TGTGCCAGCAGCAAGGGACTAGCGGGCCGGTGGGACAATGAGCAGTTCTTC. It codes for CASSKGLAGRWDNEQFF.

The rearrangement joins TRBV4-2 to TRBJ2-7; 11 positions agree with TRBD2. Germline CDR1 LGHNA, CDR2 YNFKEQ. The length of the CDR3 is 18 residues. The V and J ends lost 0 bases and 0 bases, in that order; junction bases with no gene match: 7. The CDR3 here is CASSQDLGTSGYSYEQYF. The CDR3 DNA reads TGTGCCAGCAGCCAAGATCTCGGGACTAGCGGTTACTCCTACGAGCAGTACTTC.